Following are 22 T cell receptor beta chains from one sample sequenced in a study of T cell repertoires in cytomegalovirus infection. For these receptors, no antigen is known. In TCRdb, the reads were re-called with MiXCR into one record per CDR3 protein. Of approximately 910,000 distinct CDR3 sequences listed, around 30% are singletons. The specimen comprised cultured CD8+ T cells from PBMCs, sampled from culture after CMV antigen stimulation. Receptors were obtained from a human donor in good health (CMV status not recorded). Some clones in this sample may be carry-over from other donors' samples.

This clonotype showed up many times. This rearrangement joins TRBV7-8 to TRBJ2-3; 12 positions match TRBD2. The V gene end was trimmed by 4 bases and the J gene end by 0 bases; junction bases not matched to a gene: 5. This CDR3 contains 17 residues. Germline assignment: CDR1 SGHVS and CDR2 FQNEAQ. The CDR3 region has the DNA TGTGCCAGCAGCTCTCCGACTAGCGGGAGAAGCACAGATACGCAGTATTTT. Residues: CASSSPTSGRSTDTQYF.

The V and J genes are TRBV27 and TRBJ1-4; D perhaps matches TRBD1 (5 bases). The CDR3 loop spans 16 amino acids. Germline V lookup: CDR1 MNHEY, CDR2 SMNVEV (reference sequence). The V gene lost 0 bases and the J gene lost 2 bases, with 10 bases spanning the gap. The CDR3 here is CASSLSVAGTNEKLFF. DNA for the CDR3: TGTGCCAGCAGTTTATCAGTCGCAGGGACTAATGAAAAACTGTTTTTT.

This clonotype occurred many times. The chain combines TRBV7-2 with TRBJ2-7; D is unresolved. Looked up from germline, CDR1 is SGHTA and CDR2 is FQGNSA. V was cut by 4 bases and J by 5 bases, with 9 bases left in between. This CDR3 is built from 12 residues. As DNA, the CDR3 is TGTGCCAGCAGCTCTGGGTGGAACGAGCAGTACTTC. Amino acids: CASSSGWNEQYF.

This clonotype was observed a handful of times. This CDR3 reads CASSPGLTGNEQYF. In DNA, the CDR3 is TGCGCCAGCAGCCCGGGCCTGACAGGGAACGAGCAGTACTTC. The V gene is TRBV5-1, the J gene TRBJ2-7; TRBD1 agrees at 7 bases. CDR3 length equals 14 residues. The junction had 9 bases not matched to a gene; V was cut back by 4 bases and J by 5 bases. CDR1 and CDR2 from the germline V gene are SGHRS and YFSETQ.

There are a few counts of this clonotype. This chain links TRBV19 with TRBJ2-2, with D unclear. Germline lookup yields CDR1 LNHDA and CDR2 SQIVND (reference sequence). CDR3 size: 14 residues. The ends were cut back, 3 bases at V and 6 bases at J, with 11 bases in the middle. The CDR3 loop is CASSMFTGSGELFF. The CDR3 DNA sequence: TGTGCCAGTAGTATGTTTACTGGGTCCGGGGAGCTGTTTTTT.

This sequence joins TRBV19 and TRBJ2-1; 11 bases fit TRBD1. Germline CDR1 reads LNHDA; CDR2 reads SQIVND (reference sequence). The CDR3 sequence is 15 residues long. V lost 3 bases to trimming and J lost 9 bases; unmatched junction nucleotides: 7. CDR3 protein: CASSIGTGGHFEQFF. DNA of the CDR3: TGTGCCAGTAGTATTGGGACAGGGGGACACTTTGAGCAGTTCTTC.

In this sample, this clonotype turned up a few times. CDR3 protein: CASSLGGGWDNEQFF. Here the CDR3 DNA reads TGTGCCAGCAGCTTGGGAGGGGGCTGGGACAATGAGCAGTTCTTC. The chain combines TRBV5-6 with TRBJ2-1, with 7 bases aligning to TRBD1. V gave up 0 bases and J gave up 5 bases; unmatched junction bases: 5. This CDR3 spans 15 amino acids. CDR1 is SGHDT and CDR2 is YYEEEE in the germline V gene.

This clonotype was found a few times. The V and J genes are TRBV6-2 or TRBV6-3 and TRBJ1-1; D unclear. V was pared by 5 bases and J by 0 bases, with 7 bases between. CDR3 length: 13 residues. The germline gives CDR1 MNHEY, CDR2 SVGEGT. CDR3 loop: CASSTSLNTEAFF. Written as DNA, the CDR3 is TGTGCCAGCAGTACGAGCTTGAACACTGAAGCTTTCTTT.

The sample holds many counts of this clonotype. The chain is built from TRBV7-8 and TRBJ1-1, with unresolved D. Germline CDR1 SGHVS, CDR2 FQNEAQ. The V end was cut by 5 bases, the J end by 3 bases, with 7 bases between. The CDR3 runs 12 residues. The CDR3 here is CASSHMDTEAFF. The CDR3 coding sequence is TGTGCCAGCAGCCACATGGACACTGAAGCTTTCTTT.

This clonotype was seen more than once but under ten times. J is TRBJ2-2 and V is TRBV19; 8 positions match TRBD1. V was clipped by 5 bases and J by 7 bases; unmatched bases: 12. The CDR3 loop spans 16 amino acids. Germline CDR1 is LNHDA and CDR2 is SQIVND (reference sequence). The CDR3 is CASSSLTTGDHGELFF. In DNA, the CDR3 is TGTGCCAGTAGTTCCCTGACGACAGGGGACCACGGGGAGCTGTTTTTT.

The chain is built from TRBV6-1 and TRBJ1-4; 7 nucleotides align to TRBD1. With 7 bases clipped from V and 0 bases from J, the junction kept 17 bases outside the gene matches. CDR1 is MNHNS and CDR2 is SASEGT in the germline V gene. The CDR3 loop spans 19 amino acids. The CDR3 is CASISPRGGIVATNEKLFF. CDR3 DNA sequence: TGTGCCAGCATTTCACCCAGGGGGGGTATAGTGGCAACTAATGAAAAACTGTTTTTT.

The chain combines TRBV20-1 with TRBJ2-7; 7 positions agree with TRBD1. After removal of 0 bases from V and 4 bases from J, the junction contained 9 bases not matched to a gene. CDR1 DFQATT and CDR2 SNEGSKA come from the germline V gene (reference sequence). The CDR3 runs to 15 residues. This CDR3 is CSARDPGQKKYEQYV. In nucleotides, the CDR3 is TGCAGTGCTAGAGATCCGGGACAGAAAAAATACGAGCAGTACGTC.

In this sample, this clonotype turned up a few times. DNA for the CDR3: TGTGCCAGCAGCTACATAGACAGGGACTACGAGCAGTACTTC. Encoded protein: CASSYIDRDYEQYF. The gene calls are TRBV12-3 or TRBV12-4 and TRBJ2-7, with 7 bases identical to TRBD1. This CDR3 has 14 residues. J gave up 3 bases and V 6 bases, and 8 bases lay outside the gene matches.

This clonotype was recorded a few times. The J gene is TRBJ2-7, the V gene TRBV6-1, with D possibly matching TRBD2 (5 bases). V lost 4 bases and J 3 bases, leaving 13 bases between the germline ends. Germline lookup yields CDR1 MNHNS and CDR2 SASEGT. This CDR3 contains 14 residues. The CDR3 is CASSGRAPFYEQYV. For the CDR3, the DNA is TGTGCCAGCAGTGGGCGGGCGCCGTTCTACGAGCAGTACGTC.

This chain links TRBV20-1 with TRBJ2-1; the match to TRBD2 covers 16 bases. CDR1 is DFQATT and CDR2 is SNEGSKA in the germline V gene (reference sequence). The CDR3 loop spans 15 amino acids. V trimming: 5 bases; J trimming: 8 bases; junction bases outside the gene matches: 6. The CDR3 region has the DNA TGCAGTGCTCCCGGGACTAGCGGGGGGGAGGATGAGCAGTTCTTC. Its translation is CSAPGTSGGEDEQFF.

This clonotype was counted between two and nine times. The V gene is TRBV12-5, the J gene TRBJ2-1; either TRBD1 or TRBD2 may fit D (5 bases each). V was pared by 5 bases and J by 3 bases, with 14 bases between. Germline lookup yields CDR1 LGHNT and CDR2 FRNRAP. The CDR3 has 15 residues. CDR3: CASGTSGRNYNEQFF. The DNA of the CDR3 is TGTGCTAGTGGTACCTCGGGACGGAACTACAATGAGCAGTTCTTC.

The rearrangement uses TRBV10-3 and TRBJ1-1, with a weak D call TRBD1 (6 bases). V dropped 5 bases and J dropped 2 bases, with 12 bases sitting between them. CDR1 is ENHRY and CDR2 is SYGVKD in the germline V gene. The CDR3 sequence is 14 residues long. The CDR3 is CAISSLDSNTEAFF. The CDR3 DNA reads TGTGCCATCAGTTCCCTGGACAGTAACACTGAAGCTTTCTTT.

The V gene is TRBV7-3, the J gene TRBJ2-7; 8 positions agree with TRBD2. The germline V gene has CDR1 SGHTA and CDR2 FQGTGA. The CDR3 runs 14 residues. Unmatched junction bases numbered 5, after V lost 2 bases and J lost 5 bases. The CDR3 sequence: CASSLVAGYHEQYF. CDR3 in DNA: TGTGCCAGCAGCTTAGTAGCGGGGTACCACGAGCAGTACTTC. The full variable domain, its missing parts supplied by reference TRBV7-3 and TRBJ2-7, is GAGVSQTPSNKVTEKGKYVELRCDPISGHTALYWYRQSLGQGPEFLIYFQGTGAADDSGLPNDRFFAVRPEGSVSTLKIQRTERGDSAVYLCASSLVAGYHEQYFGPGTRLTVT.

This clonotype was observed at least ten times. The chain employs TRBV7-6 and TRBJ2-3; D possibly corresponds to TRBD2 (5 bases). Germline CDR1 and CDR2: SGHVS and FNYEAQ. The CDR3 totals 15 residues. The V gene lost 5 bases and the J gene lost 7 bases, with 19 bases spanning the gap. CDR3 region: CASSPASLALNTQYF. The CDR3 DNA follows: TGTGCCAGCAGCCCTGCTTCCCTAGCACTAAATACGCAGTATTTT.

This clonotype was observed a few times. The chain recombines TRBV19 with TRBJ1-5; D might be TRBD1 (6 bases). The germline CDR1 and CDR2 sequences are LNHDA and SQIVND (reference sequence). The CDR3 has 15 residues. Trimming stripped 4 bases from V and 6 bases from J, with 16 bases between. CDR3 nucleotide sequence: TGTGCCAGTAGTACCAGGGGAGAAGTGAGTCAGCCCCAGCATTTT. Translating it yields CASSTRGEVSQPQHF.

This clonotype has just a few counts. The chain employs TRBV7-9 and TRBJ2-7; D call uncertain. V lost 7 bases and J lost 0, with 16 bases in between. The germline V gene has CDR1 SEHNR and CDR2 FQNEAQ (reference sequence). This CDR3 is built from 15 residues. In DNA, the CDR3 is TGTGCCAGCACCCCGGGTGCAGCGAGCTCCTACGAGCAGTACGTC. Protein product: CASTPGAASSYEQYV.

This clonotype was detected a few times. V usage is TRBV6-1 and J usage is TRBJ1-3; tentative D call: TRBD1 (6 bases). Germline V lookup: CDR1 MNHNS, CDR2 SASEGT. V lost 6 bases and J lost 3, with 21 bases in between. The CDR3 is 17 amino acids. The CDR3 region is CASSPRGPGTLGNTIYF. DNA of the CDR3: TGTGCCAGCAGCCCAAGGGGACCCGGGACACTTGGAAACACCATATATTTT.